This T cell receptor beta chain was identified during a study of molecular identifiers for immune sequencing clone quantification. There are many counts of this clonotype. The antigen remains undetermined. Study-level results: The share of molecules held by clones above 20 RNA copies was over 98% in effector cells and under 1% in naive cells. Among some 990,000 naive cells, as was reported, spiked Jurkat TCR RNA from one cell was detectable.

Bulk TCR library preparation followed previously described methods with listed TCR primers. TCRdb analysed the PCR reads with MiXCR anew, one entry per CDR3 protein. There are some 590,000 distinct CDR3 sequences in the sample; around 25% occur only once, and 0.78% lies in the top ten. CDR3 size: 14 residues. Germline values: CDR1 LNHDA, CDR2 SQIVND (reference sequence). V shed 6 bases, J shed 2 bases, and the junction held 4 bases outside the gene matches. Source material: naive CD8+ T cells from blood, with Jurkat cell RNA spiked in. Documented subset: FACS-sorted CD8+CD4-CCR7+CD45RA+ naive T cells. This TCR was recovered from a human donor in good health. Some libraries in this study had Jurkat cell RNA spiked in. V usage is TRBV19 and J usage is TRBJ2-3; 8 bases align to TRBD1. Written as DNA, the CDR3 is TGTGCCAGTAGCCGGGACAGGCCCACAGATACGCAGTATTTT. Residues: CASSRDRPTDTQYF.